One and the same sample provided the 19 T cell receptor beta chains below, sequenced in a study of beta chain features in type 1 diabetes. The whole isolated RNA underwent reverse transcription, so sequencing captured expressed TCRB transcripts. Clones were read by immunoSEQ multiplex PCR, and TCRdb kept only the in-frame ones, dropping some. The table has 300,000 to 350,000 clones, approximately 15% seen once. The sample comprised central memory CD4+ T cells from blood. The receptors were sampled from a young man in good health.

This CDR3 is CASTTARAGANVLTF. The CDR3 coding sequence is TGTGCCAGCACAACAGCGCGCGCTGGGGCCAACGTCCTGACTTTC. The gene calls are TRBV25-1 and TRBJ2-6; no definite D call. Deletions cut 7 bases from V and 2 bases from J, with 12 bases between. Germline lookup yields CDR1 MGHDK and CDR2 SYGVNS. The CDR3 consists of 15 residues.

The V call is TRBV2, the J call TRBJ1-2; possible D gene TRBD1, 6 bases. Between the trimmed V and J ends, which lost 2 bases and 4 bases, there was a span of 11 bases. Germline lookup yields CDR1 SNHLY and CDR2 FYNNEI. The CDR3 is 14 residues long. The CDR3 is CASSEQGQGYGYTF. The DNA of the CDR3 is TGTGCCAGCAGTGAACAGGGGCAGGGCTATGGCTACACCTTC.

This clone was picked up a small number of times. The V and J genes are TRBV7-9 and TRBJ1-5; 9 nucleotides align to TRBD1. The germline CDR1 and CDR2 sequences are SEHNR and FQNEAQ (reference sequence). There are 15 residues in the CDR3. Trimming took 0 bases from V and 6 from J; bases not matched to a gene: 3. The CDR3: CASSLATGGSQPQHF. Written as DNA, the CDR3 is TGTGCCAGCAGCTTAGCAACAGGGGGCTCTCAGCCCCAGCATTTT. Combining the CDR3 with reference TRBV7-9 and TRBJ1-5 gives the whole variable domain DTGVSQNPRHKITKRGQNVTFRCDPISEHNRLYWYRQTLGQGPEFLTYFQNEAQLEKSRLLSDRFSAERPKGSFSTLEIQRTEQGDSAMYLCASSLATGGSQPQHFGDGTRLSIL.

This chain uses TRBV7-2 with TRBJ2-7; 8 nucleotides agree with TRBD1. Trimming took 3 bases from V and 5 from J; bases not matched to a gene: 6. There are 14 residues in the CDR3. Germline V gene data show CDR1 as SGHTA and CDR2 as FQGNSA. CDR3: CASSFGQGGNEQYF. As DNA, the CDR3 is TGTGCCAGCAGCTTTGGACAGGGTGGAAACGAGCAGTACTTC.

The chain recombines TRBV29-1 with TRBJ1-2, with 7 bases identical to TRBD1. With 2 bases clipped from V and 4 bases from J, the junction kept 7 bases outside the gene matches. Germline loops: CDR1 SQVTM, CDR2 ANQGSEA. The CDR3 is 14 residues long. The CDR3 spells CSVEPMTGPYGYTF. The CDR3 nucleotides read TGCAGCGTTGAACCTATGACAGGGCCCTATGGCTACACCTTC.

The chain is built from TRBV20-1 and TRBJ1-2; a possible D gene is TRBD1 (5 bases). Germline CDR1 reads DFQATT; CDR2 reads SNEGSKA (reference sequence). CDR3 size: 11 residues. V was shortened by 6 bases and J by 7 bases, with 12 bases between the two germline ends. The CDR3 is CSASSQGGYTF. In nucleotides, the CDR3 is TGCAGTGCGAGTAGTCAGGGTGGCTACACCTTC.

In this sample, this clone turned up many times. The chain couples TRBV28 to TRBJ2-1, with 7 positions matching TRBD2. The trim removed 1 base at V and 3 bases at J, leaving 3 bases unmatched. The CDR3 consists of 15 residues. Germline V gives CDR1 MDHEN, CDR2 SYDVKM. CDR3 DNA sequence: TGTGCCAGCAGTTTATTAGGGACTAACTACAATGAGCAGTTCTTC. As protein: CASSLLGTNYNEQFF.

V usage is TRBV7-9 and J usage is TRBJ1-2; D remains ambiguous. Trimming removed 5 bases at V and 0 bases at J, with 13 bases between. In germline, CDR1 is SEHNR, CDR2 FQNEAQ (reference sequence). This CDR3 is built from 15 residues. CDR3 bases: TGTGCCAGCAGCCGATCTTCCCTTTCTAACTATGGCTACACCTTC. Translating it yields CASSRSSLSNYGYTF.

This clone turned up a few times. This sequence joins TRBV29-1 and TRBJ2-1; D could derive from TRBD1 or TRBD2 (6 bases each). The CDR3 spans 13 residues. Germline V gives CDR1 SQVTM, CDR2 ANQGSEA. Trimming took off 6 bases at V and 8 bases at J, with 17 bases between the two ends. CDR3 residues: CSVGWGAGDEQFF. The DNA for the CDR3 is TGCAGCGTAGGTTGGGGGGCCGGGGATGAGCAGTTCTTC.

The CDR3 DNA reads as TGTGCCAGTAGTATATTTCTTACGGGGGGCCCCGCCAATGAGCAGTTCTTC. Its translation is CASSIFLTGGPANEQFF. This rearrangement joins TRBV19 to TRBJ2-1; D may be TRBD2 (7 bases). CDR3 length: 17 residues. Germline-derived CDR1 and CDR2 are LNHDA and SQIVND (reference sequence). V was pared by 2 bases and J by 6 bases, with 20 bases between.

This clone occurred a few times. The chain has TRBV10-3 and TRBJ1-6; D ambiguous. This CDR3 region has 15 residues. Trimming took 10 bases from V and 5 from J, leaving 18 bases between them. Germline assignment: CDR1 ENHRY and CDR2 SYGVKD. CDR3 loop: CATSSETRNNSPLHF. CDR3 sequence (DNA): TGTGCCACCTCATCCGAGACTAGGAATAATTCACCCCTCCACTTT.

This clone was observed a few times. The chain joins TRBV4-1 to TRBJ1-4; 7 bases align to TRBD1. CDR3 length: 16 amino acids. Per germline, CDR1 MGHRA and CDR2 YSYEKL. V dropped 2 bases and J dropped 8; count of bases not matched to a gene: 11. CDR3: CASSQLHGTEGEKLFF. The CDR3 DNA reads TGCGCCAGCAGCCAACTTCATGGGACAGAGGGGGAAAAACTGTTTTTT.

This clone was seen a few times. The junction does not match germline at one end; this may be a read error. This chain connects TRBV5-4 to TRBJ2-1, with a possible D match to TRBD2 (5 bases). The length of the CDR3 is 13 residues. Germline CDR1 reads SGHNT; CDR2 reads YYREEE (reference sequence). The CDR3 sequence is CASSQGLYNEQFF. The DNA of the CDR3 is TGCGCCAGCAGCCAAGGACTGTACAATGAGCAGTTCTTC. The entire variable domain, with the rest obtained from reference TRBV5-4 and TRBJ2-1, is as follows: ETGVTQSPTHLIKTRGQQVTLRCSSQSGHNTVSWYQQALGQGPQFIFQYYREEENGRGNFPPRFSGLQFPNYSSELNVNALELDDSALYLCASSQGLYNEQFFGPGTRLTVL.

The chain has TRBV5-4 and TRBJ2-3, with 11 bases fitting TRBD1. V was pared by 5 bases and J by 4 bases, with 3 bases of the junction left unmatched. From germline, CDR1 is SGHNT and CDR2 YYREEE (reference sequence). The CDR3 consists of 14 residues. CDR3 loop: CASRPGQGADTQYF. CDR3 DNA: TGTGCCAGCAGACCGGGACAGGGGGCAGATACGCAGTATTTT. The full variable domain, rest sourced from reference TRBV5-4 and TRBJ2-3, is ETGVTQSPTHLIKTRGQQVTLRCSSQSGHNTVSWYQQALGQGPQFIFQYYREEENGRGNFPPRFSGLQFPNYSSELNVNALELDDSALYLCASRPGQGADTQYFGPGTRLTVL.

V gene TRBV7-3 combines with J gene TRBJ1-2, with 9 bases fitting TRBD1. This CDR3 spans 13 amino acids. Germline CDR1 is SGHTA and CDR2 is FQGTGA. J gave up 5 bases and V 4 bases, and 2 bases lay outside the gene matches. This CDR3 is CASSSTGGYGYTF. The CDR3 DNA sequence: TGTGCCAGCAGCTCGACAGGGGGATATGGCTACACCTTC. The variable domain in full, completed from reference TRBV7-3 and TRBJ1-2, reads GAGVSQTPSNKVTEKGKYVELRCDPISGHTALYWYRQSLGQGPEFLIYFQGTGAADDSGLPNDRFFAVRPEGSVSTLKIQRTERGDSAVYLCASSSTGGYGYTFGSGTRLTVV.

This clone has just a few counts. Germline is not matched at one junction end, which may reflect a read error. The chain combines TRBV6-5 with TRBJ2-1, with D hard to call. Germline CDR1 MNHEY, CDR2 SVGAGI. The CDR3 is 9 amino acids. CDR3 coding DNA: TGTGCCAGCAGTTACTCGAGGATCTTC. This sequence encodes CASSYSRIF.

In this sample, this clone turned up a few times. The rearrangement links TRBV5-5 to TRBJ2-2; D uncertain. Trimming left V 7 bases short and J 4 bases short, with 20 bases between. Germline CDR1 reads SGHKS; CDR2 reads YYEKEE (reference sequence). The CDR3 is 16 residues long. CDR3 in DNA: TGTGCCAGCCGCACCCATGTTACAGACGTCACCGGGGAGCTGTTTTTT. Protein product: CASRTHVTDVTGELFF.

The gene calls are TRBV28 and TRBJ1-5, with D possibly matching TRBD1 (5 bases). The CDR3 covers 14 residues. V was pared by 9 bases and J by 3 bases, with 15 bases between. Germline values: CDR1 MDHEN, CDR2 SYDVKM. The CDR3 DNA is TGTGCCAGTATTTCAGGGCCCTACAATCAGCCCCAGCATTTT. It codes for CASISGPYNQPQHF.

The CDR3 DNA follows: TGCGCCAGCACAGCCGGGACACCCCACCAAGAGACCCAGTACTTC. This translates into CASTAGTPHQETQYF. The chain couples TRBV5-1 to TRBJ2-5, with a tentative D call TRBD1 (6 bases). Trimming cost V 6 bases and J 0 bases, with 15 bases left between them. Germline V lookup: CDR1 SGHRS, CDR2 YFSETQ. The CDR3 has 15 amino acids.